Below are 28 T cell receptor beta chains sequenced from a single sample in a study of T cell responses to AZD1222 COVID-19 vaccine. Sequenced by immunoSEQ multiplex PCR; TCRdb stores in-frame clones only, minus some. The repertoire holds tens of thousands of clones, 90% to 95% seen once, with 6.3% in the top ten. Sample: peripheral blood, taken 28 days after the second dose of the MenACWY control vaccine. The origin of the receptors is an adult who received the MenACWY meningococcal vaccine as a control.

V usage is TRBV13 and J usage is TRBJ2-1; a possible D gene is TRBD2 (5 bases). Germline loops: CDR1 PRHDT, CDR2 FYEKMQ (reference sequence). Trimming removed 6 bases at V and 7 bases at J, with 22 bases between. The length of the CDR3 is 16 residues. The CDR3 here is CASSSRRRTLGNEQFF. Written as DNA, the CDR3 is TGTGCCAGCAGTTCCCGTAGGAGGACCCTAGGGAATGAGCAGTTCTTC.

The rearrangement uses TRBV3-1 (or the pseudogene TRBV3-2) and TRBJ2-2, with D possibly being TRBD2 (7 bases). This CDR3 is built from 16 residues. The V and J ends lost 0 bases and 5 bases respectively, with 13 bases between them. Germline V gene data show CDR1 as LGHDT and CDR2 as YNNKEL (reference sequence). This chain's CDR3 is CASSQDPAGATGELFF. The CDR3 bases are TGTGCCAGCAGCCAAGATCCCGCGGGGGCAACCGGGGAGCTGTTTTTT.

This clone was observed once. The V call is TRBV29-1, the J call TRBJ1-2; 8 bases align to TRBD1. Germline CDR1 and CDR2: SQVTM and ANQGSEA. Trimming removed 4 bases from V and 8 bases from J; junction bases left unmatched: 6. There are 12 residues in the CDR3. DNA for the CDR3: TGCAGCGTTGGCGTCAGGGGGCAAGGCTACACCTTC. Its translation is CSVGVRGQGYTF. The full variable domain, rest sourced from reference TRBV29-1 and TRBJ1-2, is SAVISQKPSRDICQRGTSLTIQCQVDSQVTMMFWYRQQPGQSLTLIATANQGSEATYESGFVIDKFPISRPNLTFSTLTVSNMSPEDSSIYLCSVGVRGQGYTFGSGTRLTVV.

The gene calls are TRBV7-9 and TRBJ1-6; tentatively, D is TRBD1 (5 bases). Trimming shortened V by 10 bases and J by 6 bases, and 19 bases separated the two germline ends. The CDR3 runs 15 residues. Germline CDR1 is SEHNR and CDR2 is FQNEAQ (reference sequence). CDR3 sequence reads: CAIDNRGRSNSPLHF. The CDR3, as DNA: TGTGCCATCGATAACCGGGGACGGTCTAATTCACCCCTCCACTTT.

This clone has a handful of counts. V is TRBV7-9 and J is TRBJ2-5; D call uncertain. V was clipped by 8 bases and J by 7 bases, with 14 bases between them. CDR1 is SEHNR and CDR2 is FQNEAQ in the germline V gene (reference sequence). There are 12 residues in the CDR3. This chain's CDR3 is CASVLGSGTQYF. As DNA, the CDR3 is TGTGCCAGCGTCTTGGGCTCGGGGACCCAGTACTTC.

V is TRBV2 and J is TRBJ2-2; tentatively, D is TRBD1 (5 bases). V shed 8 bases and J shed 4 bases, with 17 bases lying between them. The CDR3 sequence is 15 residues long. Germline CDR1 is SNHLY and CDR2 is FYNNEI. CDR3 DNA sequence: TGTGCCAGCGGTATAGGGGCAACTATCACCGGGGAGCTGTTTTTT. Encoded protein: CASGIGATITGELFF. The full variable domain, rest sourced from reference TRBV2 and TRBJ2-2, is EPEVTQTPSHQVTQMGQEVILRCVPISNHLYFYWYRQILGQKVEFLVSFYNNEISEKSEIFDDQFSVERPDGSNFTLKIRSTKLEDSAMYFCASGIGATITGELFFGEGSRLTVL.

The rearrangement joins TRBV28 to TRBJ1-3; D is unclear. Per germline, CDR1 MDHEN and CDR2 SYDVKM. There are 14 residues in the CDR3. V was shortened by 5 bases and J by 0 bases, with 8 bases between the two germline ends. The DNA for the CDR3 is TGTGCCAGCAGTCCCCCGAACTCTGGAAACACCATATATTTT. Translated: CASSPPNSGNTIYF.

V gene TRBV27 combines with J gene TRBJ2-1, with 8 nucleotides matching TRBD2. The germline gives CDR1 MNHEY, CDR2 SMNVEV (reference sequence). The V gene end was trimmed by 0 bases and the J gene end by 7 bases; junction bases not matched to a gene: 5. The CDR3 loop spans 15 amino acids. CDR3 loop: CASSLSGTRMNEQFF. The CDR3 nucleotides read TGTGCCAGCAGTTTATCCGGGACTAGAATGAATGAGCAGTTCTTC.

The V call is TRBV6-5, the J call TRBJ2-2, with D possibly TRBD2 on 5 matching bases. The CDR3 consists of 13 residues. Trimming stripped 7 bases from V and 1 base from J, with 7 bases between. CDR1 MNHEY and CDR2 SVGAGI come from the germline V gene. CDR3 in amino acids: CASMEENTGELFF. For the CDR3, the DNA is TGTGCCAGCATGGAGGAGAACACCGGGGAGCTGTTTTTT.

V usage is TRBV27 and J usage is TRBJ2-1; possibly TRBD2 for D (6 bases). The CDR3 loop spans 18 amino acids. In germline, CDR1 is MNHEY, CDR2 SMNVEV (reference sequence). V lost 5 bases and J 4 bases, leaving 24 bases between the germline ends. The CDR3 region is CASSLIPPLAEGYNEQFF. CDR3 DNA sequence: TGTGCCAGCAGTCTCATCCCCCCTCTGGCGGAGGGATACAATGAGCAGTTCTTC.

The chain recombines TRBV6-5 with TRBJ2-1; the D is unclear. Trimming shortened V by 5 bases and J by 12 bases, and 14 bases separated the two germline ends. The CDR3 has 12 amino acids. Germline V gene sequence: CDR1 MNHEY, CDR2 SVGAGI. CDR3 sequence: CASSPGPVGQFF. The CDR3 nucleotides are TGTGCCAGCAGTCCGGGCCCAGTGGGGCAGTTCTTC.

This clone ranks as medium-sized. The chain links TRBV6-5 to TRBJ1-1; 7 bases agree with TRBD1. This CDR3 spans 16 amino acids. The J segment lost 5 bases and the V segment lost 2 bases, leaving 11 bases of the junction unmatched. The germline CDR1 and CDR2 sequences are MNHEY and SVGAGI. The CDR3 region is CASSYDVVAGGTEAFF. The CDR3 nucleotides read TGTGCCAGCAGTTACGATGTCGTCGCAGGGGGGACTGAAGCTTTCTTT.

The V and J genes are TRBV5-8 and TRBJ2-7, with 11 nucleotides matching TRBD1. The CDR3 totals 14 residues. Germline trimming cut 5 bases from V and 2 bases from J; bases unmatched to any gene: 3. Per the germline V gene, CDR1 is SGHTS and CDR2 is YDEGEE. CDR3 loop: CASSLGQGAYEQYF. CDR3 nucleotides: TGTGCCAGCAGTCTGGGACAGGGGGCCTACGAGCAGTACTTC.

This rearrangement joins TRBV5-6 to TRBJ2-7; possible D gene TRBD1, 5 bases. Trimming stripped 3 bases from V and 10 bases from J, with 20 bases between. CDR3 length equals 14 residues. The V gene's germline CDR1 is SGHDT and CDR2 YYEEEE. CDR3 region: CASSWGATRPPQYF. The CDR3 DNA sequence: TGTGCCAGCAGCTGGGGCGCCACCCGACCCCCCCAGTACTTC.

The V and J genes are TRBV19 and TRBJ1-6, with a possible D match to TRBD1 (5 bases). Germline CDR1 and CDR2: LNHDA and SQIVND (reference sequence). V was shortened by 8 bases and J by 9 bases, with 14 bases between the two germline ends. The CDR3 is 13 residues long. DNA for the CDR3: TGTGCCAGTCTGGAGACAGTTGGTTCACCCCTCCACTTT. This sequence encodes CASLETVGSPLHF.

The CDR3 coding sequence is TGTGCCAGCAGTCCAGGGACAGGGGATTCACCCCTCCACTTT. It specifies CASSPGTGDSPLHF. The chain carries TRBV28 and TRBJ1-6; TRBD1 matches at 10 bases. From germline, CDR1 is MDHEN and CDR2 SYDVKM. Losses at the gene ends were 5 bases for V and 8 bases for J; bases not matched to a gene: 3. This CDR3 region has 14 residues. Based on the CDR3 plus reference TRBV28 and TRBJ1-6, the full variable domain is DVKVTQSSRYLVKRTGEKVFLECVQDMDHENMFWYRQDPGLGLRLIYFSYDVKMKEKGDIPEGYSVSREKKERFSLILESASTNQTSMYLCASSPGTGDSPLHFGNGTRLTVT.

V and J are TRBV27 and TRBJ1-1; tentative D call: TRBD1 (5 bases). The CDR3 extends over 13 amino acids. V lost 6 bases and J 4 bases, leaving 12 bases between the germline ends. Per germline, CDR1 MNHEY and CDR2 SMNVEV (reference sequence). The CDR3 sequence: CASRLQRGTEAFF. DNA of the CDR3: TGTGCCAGCAGGCTACAGAGGGGCACTGAAGCTTTCTTT.

The rearrangement joins TRBV7-9 to TRBJ2-7; TRBD2 aligns across 8 bases. The CDR3 runs 17 residues. The ends lost 5 bases at V and 4 bases at J; junction bases unmatched: 16. Germline CDR1 is SEHNR and CDR2 is FQNEAQ (reference sequence). CDR3 protein: CASSPPGGGDTSYEQYF. As DNA, the CDR3 is TGTGCCAGCAGCCCCCCCGGGGGGGGTGATACGTCGTACGAGCAGTACTTC.

This clone was counted a single time. This chain links TRBV28 with TRBJ2-7; D unclear. The CDR3 is 13 residues long. The germline gives CDR1 MDHEN, CDR2 SYDVKM. Trimming removed 8 bases from V and 2 bases from J, with 13 bases in between. CDR3 nucleotide sequence: TGTGCCAGCGGACCCGAGAGTACCTACGAGCAGTACTTC. Translation: CASGPESTYEQYF.

This chain links TRBV27 with TRBJ2-3; the D is unclear. The V and J ends lost 7 bases and 9 bases respectively, with 5 bases between them. Germline V gene data show CDR1 as MNHEY and CDR2 as SMNVEV (reference sequence). The CDR3 is 9 amino acids. Here the CDR3 reads CASMSTQYF. DNA for the CDR3: TGTGCCAGCATGTCCACGCAGTATTTT.

This rearrangement joins TRBV4-3 to TRBJ2-7; 8 positions match TRBD2. This CDR3 region has 15 residues. Germline V gene sequence: CDR1 LGHNA, CDR2 YSLEER. With 0 bases clipped from V and 6 bases from J, the junction kept 7 bases outside the gene matches. CDR3 nucleotide sequence: TGCGCCAGCAGCCAAGAACCGGGAGGGAGGGCCGAGCAGTACTTC. Translated: CASSQEPGGRAEQYF.

This chain joins TRBV30 and TRBJ2-7, with 15 bases aligning to TRBD2. CDR1 and CDR2 from the germline V gene are GTSNPN and SVGIG (reference sequence). V lost 5 bases to trimming and J lost 7 bases; unmatched junction nucleotides: 6. The CDR3 is made up of 14 amino acids. CDR3 amino acids: CAWAGLAGGGEQYF. The CDR3 region has the DNA TGTGCCTGGGCGGGACTAGCGGGAGGAGGGGAGCAGTACTTC.

The chain joins TRBV19 to TRBJ1-5; 7 bases match TRBD1. The CDR3 has 13 residues. CDR1 and CDR2 (germline): LNHDA, SQIVND (reference sequence). J was trimmed by 5 bases and V by 6 bases; bases with no gene match: 4. CDR3 in DNA: TGTGCCAGTAGGGAGCAGGGGGATCAGCCCCAGCATTTT. It specifies CASREQGDQPQHF.

The CDR3 loop is CSVDSHTEAFF. CDR3 nucleotide sequence: TGCAGCGTTGATAGTCACACTGAAGCTTTCTTT. This chain uses TRBV29-1 with TRBJ1-1; D is unclear. The CDR3 contains 11 residues. CDR1 SQVTM and CDR2 ANQGSEA come from the germline V gene. V gave up 3 bases and J gave up 3 bases, with 5 bases separating them.

This chain connects TRBV28 to TRBJ2-2; D may be TRBD1 (7 bases). V was clipped by 4 bases and J by 4 bases, with 19 bases between them. This CDR3 is built from 17 residues. Germline values: CDR1 MDHEN, CDR2 SYDVKM. This chain's CDR3 is CASSSPRGVFGTGELFF. In DNA, the CDR3 is TGTGCCAGCAGTTCACCCAGGGGGGTGTTTGGCACCGGGGAGCTGTTTTTT.

The V gene is TRBV5-4, the J gene TRBJ2-2, with D possibly matching TRBD2 (5 bases). The CDR3 runs to 15 residues. Germline CDR1 SGHNT, CDR2 YYREEE (reference sequence). Trimming stripped 0 bases from V and 2 bases from J, with 8 bases between. CDR3 loop: CASSLGRSNTGELFF. Written as DNA, the CDR3 is TGTGCCAGCAGCTTGGGGAGGTCAAACACCGGGGAGCTGTTTTTT. Complete variable domain (other parts from reference TRBV5-4 and TRBJ2-2): ETGVTQSPTHLIKTRGQQVTLRCSSQSGHNTVSWYQQALGQGPQFIFQYYREEENGRGNFPPRFSGLQFPNYSSELNVNALELDDSALYLCASSLGRSNTGELFFGEGSRLTVL.

The V gene is TRBV11-3, the J gene TRBJ2-3, with D possibly TRBD2 on 5 matching bases. The V end was cut by 2 bases, the J end by 7 bases, with 10 bases between. The CDR3 consists of 13 residues. Germline V CDR1 and CDR2: SGHNT, YENEEA. CDR3 protein: CASSLSRGHTQYF. The CDR3 coding sequence is TGTGCCAGCAGCTTATCTCGCGGGCATACGCAGTATTTT. The full variable domain, its missing parts supplied by reference TRBV11-3 and TRBJ2-3, is EAGVVQSPRYKIIEKKQPVAFWCNPISGHNTLYWYLQNLGQGPELLIRYENEEAVDDSQLPKDRFSAERLKGVDSTLKIQPAELGDSAVYLCASSLSRGHTQYFGPGTRLTVL.

The V and J genes are TRBV29-1 and TRBJ1-1; tentative D call: TRBD1 (5 bases). Germline V gives CDR1 SQVTM, CDR2 ANQGSEA. The CDR3 is 13 amino acids. The ends were cut back, 4 bases at V and 0 bases at J, with 9 bases in the middle. CDR3: CSVGGVMNTEAFF. As DNA, the CDR3 is TGCAGCGTTGGGGGGGTTATGAACACTGAAGCTTTCTTT.